This T cell receptor beta chain was profiled in a study of blood T cell repertoires in COVID-19. Per the original data handling: Reference gene primer amplification gave estimated nucleated cell counts. TCRdb's copy holds only in-frame clones and misses some; the assay was immunoSEQ multiplex PCR. V and J calls and clone size are given by that table; D and trimming were obtained from the DNA. This sample has approximately 220,000 clones, with 87% found just once. The clonotype was recovered from a woman under 40 with acute COVID-19. The sequenced sample was PBMCs or T cells enriched from blood (not recorded which).

CDR3 residues: CASSRDSTGNQPQHF. In DNA form, the CDR3 reads TGTGCCAGCAGCCGGGACTCAACGGGCAATCAGCCCCAGCATTTT. The chain carries TRBV3-1 (or the pseudogene TRBV3-2) and TRBJ1-5; maybe TRBD1 (5 bases). CDR3 length: 15 residues. The V end lost 4 bases, the J end lost 2 bases, and 12 bases lay between the germline ends. Germline CDR1 LGHDT, CDR2 YNNKEL (reference sequence).